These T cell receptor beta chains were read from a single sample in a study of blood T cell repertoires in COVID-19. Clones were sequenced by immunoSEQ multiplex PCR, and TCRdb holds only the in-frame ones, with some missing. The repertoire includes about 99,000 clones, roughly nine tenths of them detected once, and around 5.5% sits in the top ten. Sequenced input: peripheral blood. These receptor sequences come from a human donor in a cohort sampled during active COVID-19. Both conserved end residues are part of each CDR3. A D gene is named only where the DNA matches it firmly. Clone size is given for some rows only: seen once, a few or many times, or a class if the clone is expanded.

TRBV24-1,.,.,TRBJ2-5,TGTGCCACCAGTGCGCCGGGAGCAGAGACCCAGTACTTC,CATSAPGAETQYF
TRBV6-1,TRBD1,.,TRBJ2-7,TGTGCCAGCAGTGAATATACAGGGGGTCTCGAGCAGTACTTC,CASSEYTGGLEQYF
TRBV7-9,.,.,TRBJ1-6,TGTGCCAGCAGCTGGCGACAGGATTCACCCCTCCACTTT,CASSWRQDSPLHF
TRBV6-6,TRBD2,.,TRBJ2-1,TGTGCCAGCAGTTACACGCGCGGGAGTCCCTACAATGAGCAGTTCTTC,CASSYTRGSPYNEQFF
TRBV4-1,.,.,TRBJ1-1,TGCGCCAGCAGCCAAGACCGGGACATCGAAGCTTTCTTT,CASSQDRDIEAFF
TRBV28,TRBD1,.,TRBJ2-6,TGTGCCAGCAGTTTAAGGGGGCGTGGGGCCAACGTCCTGACTTTC,CASSLRGRGANVLTF
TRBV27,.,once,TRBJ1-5,TGTGCCAGCAGTTTAAATTCCCCCTCCGCAGGGTTCACCAGTTTTAGCAATCAGCCCCAGCATTTT,CASSLNSPSAGFTSFSNQPQHF
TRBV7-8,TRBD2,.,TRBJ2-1,TGTGCCAGCAGCTTGCAGGAGCATAGCGGGATTTGGAATGAGCAGTTCTTC,CASSLQEHSGIWNEQFF
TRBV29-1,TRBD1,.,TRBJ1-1,TGCAGCGTTGGGCAGGGGGGCACTGAAGCTTTCTTT,CSVGQGGTEAFF
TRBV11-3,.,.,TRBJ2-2,TGTGCCAGCAGCTTAACCTGGGGGGACACCGGGGAGCTGTTTTTT,CASSLTWGDTGELFF
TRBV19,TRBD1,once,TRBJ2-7,TGTGCCAGTACCCCAGGCCGGACAGGGAACTACGAGCAGTACTTC,CASTPGRTGNYEQYF
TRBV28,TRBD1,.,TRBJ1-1,TGTGCCAGCAGTTTGCTAGACAGGGCGAAAAACACTGAAGCTTTCTTT,CASSLLDRAKNTEAFF
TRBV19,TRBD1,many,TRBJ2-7,TGTGCCAGTAGTAGCCGGGACAGGCGAGCCTACGAGCAGTACTTC,CASSSRDRRAYEQYF
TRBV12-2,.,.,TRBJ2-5,TGTGCAAGTCGCTTGCGGACTAGCGGGGGCTACCAAGAGACCCAGTACTTC,CASRLRTSGGYQETQYF
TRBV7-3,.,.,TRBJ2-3,TGTGCCAGCGGGGCCGGATCCTCTACAGATACGCAGTATTTT,CASGAGSSTDTQYF
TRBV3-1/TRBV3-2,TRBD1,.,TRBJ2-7,TGTGCCAGCAGCCAAGTTGCGGGACAGGGGTCCTACGAGCAGTACTTC,CASSQVAGQGSYEQYF
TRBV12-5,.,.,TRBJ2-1,TGTGCTAGTGGACGTGGACAGTCCAAACTGTACAATGAGCAGTTCTTC,CASGRGQSKLYNEQFF
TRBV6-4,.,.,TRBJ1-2,TGTGCCAGCAGTGACTGGGACAAACAACTCTATGGCTACACCTTC,CASSDWDKQLYGYTF
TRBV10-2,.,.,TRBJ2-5,TGCGCCAGCAGCGCCGGGACAACGGAGACCCAGTACTTC,CASSAGTTETQYF
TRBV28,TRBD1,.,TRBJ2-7,TGTGCCAGCAGTTTAAACAGGGGCAATTTCTACGAGCAGTACTTC,CASSLNRGNFYEQYF
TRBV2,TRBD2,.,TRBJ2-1,TGTGCCAGCGGGGTTAGCGGGAGGTGGGGCAATGAGCAGTTCTTC,CASGVSGRWGNEQFF
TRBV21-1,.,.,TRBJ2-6,TGTGCCAGCAGCCGCCCGTTACAGGGATCTGGGGCCAACGTCCTGACTTTC,CASSRPLQGSGANVLTF
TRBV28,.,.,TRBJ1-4,TGTGCCACCGGGACTGCCCAGGAAAAACTGTTTTTT,CATGTAQEKLFF
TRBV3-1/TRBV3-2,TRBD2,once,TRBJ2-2,TGTGCCAGCAGCTATGGACTAGCGGGAGCGGACACCGGGGAGCTGTTTTTT,CASSYGLAGADTGELFF
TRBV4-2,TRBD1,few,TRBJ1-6,TGTGCCAGCAGCCAAGACAGGGGGCATTCACCCCTCCACTTT,CASSQDRGHSPLHF
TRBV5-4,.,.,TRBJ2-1,TGTGCCAGCAGCTTGGCCCTACCAAGCTCCTACAATGAGCAGTTCTTC,CASSLALPSSYNEQFF
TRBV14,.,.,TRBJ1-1,TGTGCCAGCAGCCTACGGGGTTCGAACACTGAAGCTTTCTTT,CASSLRGSNTEAFF
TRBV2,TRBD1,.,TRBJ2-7,TGTGCCAGCAGGACAGGGGCGGGGAGCGAGCAGTACTTC,CASRTGAGSEQYF
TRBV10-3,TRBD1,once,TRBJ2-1,TGTGCCATCACGCCGGGACAGGGGGCAAATGAGCAGTTCTTC,CAITPGQGANEQFF
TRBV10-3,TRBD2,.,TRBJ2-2,TGTGCCACCCGCCCCGGGGGGTACACCGGGGAGCTGTTTTTT,CATRPGGYTGELFF
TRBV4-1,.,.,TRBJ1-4,TGCGCCAGCAGCCCCGGGGGGGAAAAACTGTTTTTT,CASSPGGEKLFF
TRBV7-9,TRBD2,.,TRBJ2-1,TGTGCCAGCAGCACCACCGGGACTAGCGGGAGGAATAACGAGTTCTTC,CASSTTGTSGRNNEFF
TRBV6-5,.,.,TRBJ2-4,TGTGCCAGCAGTTACGGCAGGGGCGGAAACATTCAGTACTTC,CASSYGRGGNIQYF
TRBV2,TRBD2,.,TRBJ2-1,TGTGCCAGCAGTTGGAGTAGCGGGGCGGGATACAATGAGCAGTTCTTC,CASSWSSGAGYNEQFF
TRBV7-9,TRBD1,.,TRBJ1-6,TGTGCCAGCAGCTTAGCCGGGACAGGGGATTCACCCCTCCACTTT,CASSLAGTGDSPLHF
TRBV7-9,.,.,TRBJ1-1,TGTGCCAGCAGCGCTGAGGGACTGGGTACTGAAGCTTTCTTT,CASSAEGLGTEAFF
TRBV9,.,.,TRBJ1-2,TGTGCCAGCAGCGTAGGTTTATGGGGGGGCGCTTATGGCTACACCTTC,CASSVGLWGGAYGYTF
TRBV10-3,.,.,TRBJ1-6,TGTGCCATCAAACAGGGAGTCGATTCACCCCTCCACTTT,CAIKQGVDSPLHF
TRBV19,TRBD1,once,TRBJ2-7,TGTGCCAGTAGTACGACGTGGACAGGGGGGGAGCAGTACTTC,CASSTTWTGGEQYF
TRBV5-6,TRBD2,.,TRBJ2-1,TGTGCCAGCAGCTGGACTAGCGGGGGTTCTTGGCAGTTCTTC,CASSWTSGGSWQFF
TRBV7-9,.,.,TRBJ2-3,TGTGCCAGCAGCCAAGAGGGTTTTGTCACAGATACGCAGTATTTT,CASSQEGFVTDTQYF
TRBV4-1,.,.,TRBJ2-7,TGCGCCAGCAGCCAAGTCGGAGCCTACGAGCAGTACTTC,CASSQVGAYEQYF
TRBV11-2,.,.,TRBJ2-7,TGTGCCAGCACCCAATCCGCTAGCAACGAGCAGTACTTC,CASTQSASNEQYF
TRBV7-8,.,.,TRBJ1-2,TGTGCCAGCAGCTCGCGGGACGGCTATGGCTACACCTTC,CASSSRDGYGYTF
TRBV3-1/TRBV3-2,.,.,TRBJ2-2,TGTGCCAGCAGCCCCTCCTCGAGCGGCGGGGAGCTGTTTTTT,CASSPSSSGGELFF
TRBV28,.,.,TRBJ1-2,TGTGCCAGCAGTTTGTTTCCAGTGAACTATGGCTACACCTTC,CASSLFPVNYGYTF
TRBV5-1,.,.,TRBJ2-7,TGCGCCAGCAGCTTGGAGGGACATCAAAACTACGAGCAGTACTTC,CASSLEGHQNYEQYF
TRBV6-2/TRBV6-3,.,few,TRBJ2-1,TGTGCCAGCAGTGCCGGACAGAACGACTACAATGAGCAGTTCTTC,CASSAGQNDYNEQFF
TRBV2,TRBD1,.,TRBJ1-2,TGTGCCAGCAGTAGACCTCCGGGACAGGGCATTGAGGGCTACACCTTC,CASSRPPGQGIEGYTF
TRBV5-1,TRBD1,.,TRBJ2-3,TGCGCCAGCAGCCATGGACAGGGTACGCAGTATTTT,CASSHGQGTQYF
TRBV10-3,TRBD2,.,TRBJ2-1,TGTGCCATCAGTGAACTAGCGGGAGTAGTCAATGAGCAGTTCTTC,CAISELAGVVNEQFF